This is a list of T cell receptor beta chains from one sample in a study of T-cell memory formation after mild COVID-19. Each CDR3 protein is one row after TCRdb ran MiXCR on the 5' RACE reads. The repertoire holds roughly 280,000 distinct CDR3 sequences, with 15% to 20% as singletons. The sequenced material came from PBMCs or a T cell subset sorted from them (not recorded which). The receptors come from a man aged 18 to 30 who had mild COVID-19 (a few samples of this study predate the infection). Cell type and time point are not known. CDR3s include the opening cysteine and the closing phenylalanine or tryptophan. Each record gives: clone size, D gene, V gene, J gene, CDR3 protein, CDR3 DNA. A D gene is named only where the DNA matches it firmly. The listing skips clone size in some rows; elsewhere it reads once, few, many or a size class.

>NA|NA|TRBV4-2|TRBJ2-5
CASSQSGRQETQYF
TGTGCCAGCAGCCAATCGGGCCGCCAAGAGACCCAGTACTTC
>few|NA|TRBV4-3|TRBJ1-1
CASSRAGRDTEAFF
TGCGCCAGCAGCCGAGCCGGACGCGACACTGAAGCTTTCTTT
>few|NA|TRBV28|TRBJ1-1
CASRNDRMNTEAFF
TGTGCCAGCAGAAACGACCGAATGAACACTGAAGCTTTCTTT
>many|NA|TRBV2|TRBJ2-6
CASSEGGSSSGANVLTF
TGTGCCAGCAGTGAAGGGGGCAGCTCCTCTGGGGCCAACGTCCTGACTTTC
>few|NA|TRBV4-1|TRBJ2-1
CASSHTRGGSYNEQFF
TGCGCCAGCAGCCATACCAGGGGCGGTTCCTACAATGAGCAGTTCTTC
>NA|TRBD1|TRBV7-2|TRBJ1-2
CASSPQGERYTF
TGTGCCAGCAGCCCCCAGGGGGAGCGCTACACCTTC
>NA|TRBD2|TRBV5-1|TRBJ2-5
CASSLGLADSNQYQETQYF
TGCGCCAGCAGCTTGGGACTAGCGGACTCAAACCAATACCAAGAGACCCAGTACTTC
>NA|NA|TRBV20-1|TRBJ2-3
CSANADTDTQYF
TGCAGTGCTAACGCAGACACAGATACGCAGTATTTT
>few|TRBD1|TRBV5-1|TRBJ2-3
CASSPAAGGADTQYF
TGCGCCAGCAGCCCGGCGGCAGGGGGCGCGGATACGCAGTATTTT
>NA|TRBD2|TRBV4-3|TRBJ2-3
CASSQVAGADTQYF
TGCGCCAGCAGCCAAGTAGCGGGGGCAGATACGCAGTATTTT
>few|NA|TRBV12-3/TRBV12-4|TRBJ2-5
CASSSLGETQYF
TGTGCCAGCAGTTCCCTAGGGGAGACCCAGTACTTC
>few|NA|TRBV12-3/TRBV12-4|TRBJ1-5
CASSMYLGRQDQPQHF
TGTGCCAGCAGTATGTACTTGGGCCGTCAAGATCAGCCCCAGCATTTT
>NA|NA|TRBV6-2/TRBV6-3|TRBJ2-2
CASRGWGAGELFF
TGTGCCAGCAGAGGCTGGGGGGCCGGGGAGCTGTTTTTT
>NA|NA|TRBV12-3/TRBV12-4|TRBJ2-1
CASSLGIAWWNEQFF
TGTGCCAGCAGTTTAGGGATAGCGTGGTGGAATGAGCAGTTCTTC
>NA|NA|TRBV28|TRBJ1-2
CASRGISHGYTF
TGTGCCAGCCGAGGGATAAGTCATGGCTACACCTTC
>few|NA|TRBV4-3|TRBJ2-3
CASSPERVHPTDTQYF
TGCGCCAGCAGCCCAGAGCGGGTTCATCCCACAGATACGCAGTATTTT
>few|NA|TRBV9|TRBJ1-1
CASSRTGTFMNTEAFF
TGTGCCAGCAGCCGAACAGGTACCTTCATGAACACTGAAGCTTTCTTT
>many|NA|TRBV4-1|TRBJ2-1
CASSHEPTGSRGLGQFF
TGCGCCAGCAGCCACGAACCGACAGGATCGCGGGGGCTTGGGCAGTTCTTC
>few|TRBD1|TRBV20-1|TRBJ2-3
CSARQGAFTDTQYF
TGCAGTGCCCGACAGGGGGCCTTCACAGATACGCAGTATTTT
>few|NA|TRBV5-4|TRBJ2-1
CASSLVGREFF
TGTGCCAGCAGCTTGGTCGGCCGGGAGTTCTTC
>few|TRBD1|TRBV5-1|TRBJ1-2
CASSSPEFRQGTGGYTF
TGCGCCAGCAGCTCTCCCGAATTCAGACAGGGGACAGGCGGCTACACCTTC
>few|TRBD2|TRBV4-2|TRBJ2-3
CASSQGAGTSGGTDTQYF
TGTGCCAGCAGCCAAGGAGCCGGGACTAGCGGGGGGACAGATACGCAGTATTTT
>few|NA|TRBV6-6|TRBJ2-1
CASSTPGAYNEQFF
TGTGCCAGCAGTACCCCGGGAGCGTACAATGAGCAGTTCTTC
>few|NA|TRBV9|TRBJ2-7
CASSPGPYAQYF
TGTGCCAGCAGCCCCGGCCCCTACGCGCAGTACTTC
>NA|NA|TRBV5-1|TRBJ1-5
CASSLLPGNQPQHF
TGCGCCAGCAGCTTGCTCCCAGGGAATCAGCCCCAGCATTTT
>few|TRBD1|TRBV23-1|TRBJ1-5
CASRDRGLGSCQPQHF
TGCGCCAGTAGGGACAGGGGGCTTGGGAGTTGTCAGCCCCAGCATTTT
>few|NA|TRBV7-2|TRBJ2-5
CASSFGPYQETQYF
TGTGCCAGCAGCTTTGGCCCTTACCAAGAGACCCAGTACTTC
>few|NA|TRBV7-2|TRBJ2-3
CASSLEPLGPTRLDTQYF
TGTGCCAGCAGCTTAGAGCCTTTGGGACCTACAAGGTTAGATACGCAGTATTTT
>NA|NA|TRBV7-8|TRBJ2-5
CASSPPRLTRATQYF
TGTGCCAGCAGCCCCCCCCGACTCACCCGGGCGACCCAGTACTTC